The T cell receptor (beta chain) under discussion was sequenced for a study of T cell repertoires in cytomegalovirus infection. Germline lookup yields CDR1 MDHEN and CDR2 SYDVKM. This CDR3 is built from 14 residues. Trimming cost V 3 bases and J 3 bases, with 9 bases left between them. Comment on this clonotype: As yet, its antigen is unknown.

TCRdb reprocessed the reads via MiXCR and lists one record per CDR3 protein. The sample has around 900,000 distinct CDR3 sequences; around 30% are singletons. Source: cultured CD8+ T cells from PBMCs, taken from culture after CMV antigen stimulation. The receptor was derived from a human donor in good health (CMV status not recorded). Some clones in this sample may be carry-over from other donors' samples. The chain uses TRBV28 and TRBJ1-5, with D unresolved. Written as DNA, the CDR3 is TGTGCCAGCAGTTTCATTAGAGTCAATCAGCCCCAGCATTTT. It encodes CASSFIRVNQPQHF.